Following are 16 T cell receptor beta chains from one sample sequenced in a study of blood T cell repertoires in COVID-19. The method was immunoSEQ multiplex PCR; TCRdb's version includes in-frame clones alone and lacks a portion of them. This table has 200,000 to 300,000 clones, about 90% appearing once. The material sequenced was peripheral blood. Receptors were obtained from a woman in her 40s who had recovered from COVID-19.

V and J are TRBV4-3 and TRBJ1-1; no firm D call. CDR1 LGHNA and CDR2 YSLEER come from the germline V gene. CDR3 length: 13 residues. Trimming removed 4 bases from V and 0 bases from J, with 6 bases in between. Here the CDR3 reads CASSRSLNTEAFF. CDR3 sequence (DNA): TGCGCCAGCAGCCGTAGCTTGAACACTGAAGCTTTCTTT.

J is TRBJ1-6 and V is TRBV4-3; no firm D call. Germline-derived CDR1 and CDR2 are LGHNA and YSLEER. CDR3 size: 16 residues. V was clipped by 0 bases and J by 6 bases, with 12 bases between them. This CDR3 reads CASSQDPGVPNSPLHF. CDR3 sequence (DNA): TGCGCCAGCAGCCAAGATCCCGGGGTGCCTAATTCACCCCTCCACTTT.

The J gene is TRBJ2-1, the V gene TRBV13; D is unresolved. The V gene lost 6 bases and the J gene lost 4 bases, with 7 bases spanning the gap. CDR1 and CDR2 from the germline V gene are PRHDT and FYEKMQ (reference sequence). This CDR3 region has 12 residues. As DNA, the CDR3 is TGTGCCAGCAGGCTGAGGTACAATGAGCAGTTCTTC. This codes for CASRLRYNEQFF.

V usage is TRBV30 and J usage is TRBJ2-1; no firm D call. This CDR3 comprises 12 residues. Between the trimmed V and J ends, which lost 0 bases and 2 bases, there was a span of 2 bases. The germline CDR1 and CDR2 sequences are GTSNPN and SVGIG (reference sequence). As DNA, the CDR3 is TGTGCCTGGAGTGTTACCTACAATGAGCAGTTCTTC. Amino acids: CAWSVTYNEQFF.

This chain connects TRBV19 to TRBJ2-1; 7 bases align to TRBD2. The V gene end was trimmed by 6 bases and the J gene end by 3 bases; junction bases not matched to a gene: 5. The CDR3 totals 14 residues. Germline V lookup: CDR1 LNHDA, CDR2 SQIVND (reference sequence). The CDR3 DNA follows: TGTGCCAGTAGCACCGGGAGGAGCTACAATGAGCAGTTCTTC. Translation gives CASSTGRSYNEQFF.

The gene calls are TRBV5-5 and TRBJ2-2; 8 bases agree with TRBD2. The V and J ends lost 1 base and 7 bases, in that order; junction bases with no gene match: 12. Germline values: CDR1 SGHKS, CDR2 YYEKEE (reference sequence). There are 17 residues in the CDR3. CDR3 in DNA: TGTGCCAGCAGCTTGAGGACCCAGGCGGGGGGCCACGGGGAGCTGTTTTTT. Translated, it gives CASSLRTQAGGHGELFF.

The J gene is TRBJ2-7, the V gene TRBV2; the D gene is possibly TRBD2 (5 bases). The CDR3 consists of 12 residues. The germline V gene has CDR1 SNHLY and CDR2 FYNNEI. V lost 6 bases, J lost 6 bases, and 12 bases lay in between. CDR3 residues: CASRPEVREQYF. The CDR3 DNA reads as TGTGCCAGCAGGCCGGAGGTGCGCGAGCAGTACTTC.

V is TRBV2 and J is TRBJ1-2, with D tentatively TRBD1 (5 bases). Germline CDR1 SNHLY, CDR2 FYNNEI. V lost 7 bases to trimming and J lost 1 base, with 22 bases between them. This CDR3 has 17 residues. For the CDR3, the DNA is TGTGCCAGCACCACCCGGCTAGCGGGGGAGGTTAACTATGGCTACACCTTC. Translating it yields CASTTRLAGEVNYGYTF.

The gene calls are TRBV5-1 and TRBJ2-7; 8 positions agree with TRBD2. The CDR3 spans 15 residues. CDR1 is SGHRS, CDR2 YFSETQ, per germline. V lost 5 bases to trimming and J lost 11 bases; unmatched junction nucleotides: 18. The chain's CDR3 is CASRQAPFGAGREYF. The CDR3 DNA is TGCGCCAGCAGACAAGCACCCTTCGGGGCCGGGAGGGAGTACTTC.

The chain links TRBV13 to TRBJ1-4, with unresolved D. The CDR3 runs 14 residues. Germline V lookup: CDR1 PRHDT, CDR2 FYEKMQ (reference sequence). Trimming removed 2 bases from V and 2 bases from J, with 6 bases in between. The CDR3 is CASSLRVTNEKLFF. CDR3 nucleotide sequence: TGTGCCAGCAGCTTACGGGTTACTAATGAAAAACTGTTTTTT.

This chain links TRBV19 with TRBJ2-2; no definite D call. V shed 5 bases and J shed 0 bases, with 7 bases lying between them. The germline gives CDR1 LNHDA, CDR2 SQIVND (reference sequence). This CDR3 is built from 14 residues. The CDR3 protein is CASSPLANTGELFF. The CDR3 nucleotides read TGTGCCAGTAGTCCCCTCGCGAACACCGGGGAGCTGTTTTTT.

V is TRBV18 and J is TRBJ1-4; possibly TRBD1 for D (6 bases). V was trimmed by 5 bases and J by 8 bases, leaving 21 bases between them. Germline V gene lookup returns CDR1 KGHSH and CDR2 LQKENI. CDR3 size: 16 residues. The CDR3 DNA is TGTGCCAGCTCAGTTAATGCAGGGGCGCCCGACGAAAAACTGTTTTTT. It specifies CASSVNAGAPDEKLFF.

This chain uses TRBV5-1 with TRBJ1-2; a possible D gene is TRBD1 (5 bases). The germline V and J ends were trimmed by 4 bases and 6 bases, with 19 bases remaining between them. The CDR3 covers 15 residues. The germline CDR1 and CDR2 sequences are SGHRS and YFSETQ. CDR3 in amino acids: CASSLLFMQDNGYTF. CDR3 sequence (DNA): TGCGCCAGCAGCCTACTATTCATGCAGGACAATGGCTACACCTTC. Complete variable domain (other parts from reference TRBV5-1 and TRBJ1-2): KAGVTQTPRYLIKTRGQQVTLSCSPISGHRSVSWYQQTPGQGLQFLFEYFSETQRNKGNFPGRFSGRQFSNSRSEMNVSTLELGDSALYLCASSLLFMQDNGYTFGSGTRLTVV.

The genes are TRBV4-1 and TRBJ2-5; tentatively, D is TRBD2 (7 bases). There are 13 residues in the CDR3. The germline V gene encodes CDR1 MGHRA and CDR2 YSYEKL. The V end was cut by 4 bases, the J end by 5 bases, with 11 bases between. This chain's CDR3 is CASSPGGLETQYF. For the CDR3, the DNA is TGCGCCAGCAGCCCCGGGGGGCTGGAGACCCAGTACTTC.

The chain couples TRBV2 to TRBJ2-7; D is perhaps TRBD1 (6 bases). CDR3 length equals 14 residues. The germline V gene encodes CDR1 SNHLY and CDR2 FYNNEI. Trimming pared 5 bases from V and 7 bases from J, leaving 18 bases between. CDR3 region: CASSYQGWAWEQYF. In DNA, the CDR3 is TGTGCCAGCAGTTATCAGGGGTGGGCATGGGAGCAGTACTTC.

The V and J genes are TRBV11-2 and TRBJ2-5; TRBD1 might be the D (6 bases). The CDR3 runs to 14 residues. CDR1 and CDR2 (germline): SGHAT, FQNNGV. Between the trimmed V and J ends, which lost 1 base and 1 base, there was a span of 7 bases. CDR3 nucleotide sequence: TGTGCCAGCAGCTTAGGGACAGTCCAAGAGACCCAGTACTTC. As protein: CASSLGTVQETQYF.